Listed below are T cell receptor beta chains from one sample, sequenced in a study of a mutant IDH1 vaccine in newly diagnosed glioma. The data were produced by immunoSEQ multiplex PCR, yet TCRdb's version contains in-frame clones alone and is incomplete. The sample consists of tens of thousands of clones, 70% of them appearing once. The antigens of these receptors remain unknown. This specimen was peripheral blood mononuclear cells (PBMCs), taken from a glioma patient whose treatment included an IDH1 peptide vaccine. These receptors were taken from a man aged 18 to 29 with glioma. Some clones in this sample may be carry-over from other donors' samples. The CDR3 runs from the conserved cysteine through the conserved F or W. D genes are given only for firm matches. A clone size is listed for some rows: how often the clone was seen (once, few, many), or a class if it is expanded.

TRBJ1-6 | NA | NA | TRBV7-2 | TGTGCCAGCAGCTACCGCGGCTCACCCCTCCACTTT | CASSYRGSPLHF
TRBJ2-7 | few | TRBD1 | TRBV27 | TGTGCCAGCGGGACAGGGAGGTTCTACGAGCAGTACTTC | CASGTGRFYEQYF
TRBJ2-7 | NA | NA | TRBV5-1 | TGCGCCAGCAGCTTTAACCCGATCTCCTACGAGCAGTACTTC | CASSFNPISYEQYF
TRBJ1-2 | NA | NA | TRBV13 | TGTGCCAGCAGCTTCCCCGGCCCTGGCTTGGGGGGCTACACCTTC | CASSFPGPGLGGYTF
TRBJ2-7 | NA | NA | TRBV27 | TGTGCCAGCAGTTTATCCGGGTCCGTCATCGAGCAGTACTTC | CASSLSGSVIEQYF
TRBJ2-2 | NA | TRBD2 | TRBV5-5 | TGTGCCAGCAGCGGGGGCCCGGGACTAGCGGGACCCACCGGGGAGCTGTTTTTT | CASSGGPGLAGPTGELFF
TRBJ1-5 | few | NA | TRBV10-2 | TGCGCCAGCAGTGAGGCAGGTGGGGTTCAGCCCCAGCATTTT | CASSEAGGVQPQHF
TRBJ1-2 | few | NA | TRBV28 | TGTGCCAGCAGCCGGGCCTCCGGCTATGGCTACACCTTC | CASSRASGYGYTF
TRBJ2-7 | NA | TRBD2 | TRBV5-6 | TGTGCCAGCAGCTTGGGGCTAGCGGTATACGAGCAGTACTTC | CASSLGLAVYEQYF
TRBJ1-2 | NA | NA | TRBV30 | TGTGCCTGGAGTGTCAGATCGGGGTACCTGACCTTC | CAWSVRSGYLTF
TRBJ2-5 | once | TRBD2 | TRBV4-2 | TGTGCCAGCAGCCAAGATCCTAGCGGGGGACCCCAAGAGACCCAGTACTTC | CASSQDPSGGPQETQYF
TRBJ2-7 | once | NA | TRBV7-3 | TGTGCCAGCGGTTACAGGGAACCCTACGAGCAGTACTTC | CASGYREPYEQYF
TRBJ2-1 | few | NA | TRBV7-9 | TGTGCCAGCAGCCTACCATCGGAGTCTGAGCAGTTCTTC | CASSLPSESEQFF
TRBJ1-2 | NA | NA | TRBV18 | TGTGCCAGCTCACCAGAAATCTTGTCAGGGAAAGGCTACACCTTC | CASSPEILSGKGYTF
TRBJ1-4 | few | NA | TRBV28 | TGTGCCAGCAGCTCAGGGAGGGCTAATGAAAAACTGTTTTTT | CASSSGRANEKLFF
TRBJ2-7 | NA | TRBD2 | TRBV7-2 | TGTGCCAGCAGCCCTCCGGGACTAGCGGGGATGGAGCAGTACTTC | CASSPPGLAGMEQYF
TRBJ2-3 | NA | TRBD2 | TRBV5-1 | TGCGCCAGCAGCTTGGGTCTAGCGGGGGTGAGGGGAGATACGCAGTATTTT | CASSLGLAGVRGDTQYF
TRBJ1-5 | NA | TRBD1 | TRBV2 | TGTGCCAGCAGACCTACCACAGGGGGCTGGCAGCCCCAGCATTTT | CASRPTTGGWQPQHF
TRBJ1-5 | NA | NA | TRBV7-3 | TGTGCCAGCAGCTTAGTACACCCAGGAACCCAGCATTTT | CASSLVHPGTQHF
TRBJ1-1 | NA | NA | TRBV5-1 | TGCGCCAGCAGCCCAACGGCCGGGGGCGTGAACACTGAAGCTTTCTTT | CASSPTAGGVNTEAFF
TRBJ1-1 | NA | TRBD1 | TRBV2 | TGTGCCAGCAGTGAGGGCTACAACAGGGGAGGGACTGAAGCTTTCTTT | CASSEGYNRGGTEAFF
TRBJ1-1 | few | NA | TRBV30 | TGTGCCTGGAGTTCAGCAGCCATGAACACTGAAGCTTTCTTT | CAWSSAAMNTEAFF
TRBJ2-7 | NA | NA | TRBV6-5 | TGTGCCAGTAGAAAAGGGAGGAACCCCTACGAGCAGTACTTC | CASRKGRNPYEQYF
TRBJ1-5 | few | NA | TRBV2 | TGTGCCAGCAGGGAGACAGGTCAGCCCCAGCATTTT | CASRETGQPQHF
TRBJ1-5 | NA | NA | TRBV12-5 | TGTGCTAGTGGTTTGGTGAACAATGGACAGCCCCAGCATTTT | CASGLVNNGQPQHF
TRBJ1-2 | NA | NA | TRBV5-6 | TGTGCCAGCAGCTTGAACCAGGGAGCATATGGCTACACCTTC | CASSLNQGAYGYTF
TRBJ1-1 | NA | NA | TRBV27 | TGTGCCAGCAGTTTAGTGGGGACGTTCACTGAAGCTTTCTTT | CASSLVGTFTEAFF
TRBJ2-5 | NA | TRBD2 | TRBV4-1 | TGCGCCAGCAGCCAAGATCACAGCGGGGGGTTGCAAGAGACCCAGTACTTC | CASSQDHSGGLQETQYF
TRBJ1-2 | once | NA | TRBV4-1 | TGCGCCAGCAGCCAAGATGCAGGGTTTAACTATGGCTACACCTTC | CASSQDAGFNYGYTF